The clone carrying this T cell receptor beta chain was recorded at least ten times. The antigen is not known. Germline V gene data show CDR1 as SGHVS and CDR2 as FQNEAQ. The CDR3 contains 15 residues. V was shortened by 2 bases and J by 9 bases, with 17 bases between the two germline ends. Quantitative molecular-barcoded 5'-RACE generated the TCR beta libraries. Via MiXCR, TCRdb re-called the 5' RACE reads, giving one row per CDR3 protein. This table holds 300,000 to 350,000 distinct CDR3 sequences, more than 9% found once. The entry originates in a study of CD8 T cells in ankylosing spondylitis. Regarding the study as a whole: Peripheral blood held disease-linked clones only at relatively low frequency, and these were CD8+. Researchers reportedly found disease-linked clones significantly enriched in matched ankylosing spondylitis synovial fluid.

Input material: blood, either unsorted or a sorted T cell fraction (not recorded which). The clonotype originates from a female donor with ankylosing spondylitis or in good health (not recorded which). The chain combines TRBV7-8 with TRBJ2-1; the D call may be TRBD1 or TRBD2 (5 bases each). The CDR3 sequence: CASSLLGTLHGEQFF. CDR3 nucleotide sequence: TGTGCCAGCAGCTTACTCGGGACCCTGCATGGTGAGCAGTTCTTC.